This TCR beta chain was identified during a study of T cells in Graves' hyperthyroidism and ophthalmopathy. The source material, RNA transcripts, was used to amplify TCR beta CDR3 regions. HTBI primers drove first-round RT-PCR of the TCR CDR3. Each CDR3 protein is one row after TCRdb ran MiXCR on the multiplex PCR reads. The sample carries about 590,000 distinct CDR3 sequences, roughly 14% recorded once. The germline gives CDR1 SGHRS, CDR2 YFSETQ. The CDR3 is 13 residues long. Trimming cost V 1 base and J 9 bases, with 11 bases left between them. This clonotype was counted a few times. With a duration under 2 months, the hyperthyroidism was newly diagnosed in patients aged 18 to 65. Exclusions: uncontrolled infection, other autoimmune disease, pregnancy, lactation. In making diagnoses, clinical symptoms, serum thyroxine and TRAb, thyroid ultrasound and orbital computed tomography were all used. Using 10 ml of fresh peripheral blood, PBMCs were prepared.

This chain joins TRBV5-1 and TRBJ2-1; D gene uncertain. The sequenced sample was blood. This TCR derives from a woman aged 25 to 45 with Graves' hyperthyroidism. DNA of the CDR3: TGCGCCAGCAGCTTGATAGGTAGTGGTGAGCAGTTCTTC. Residues: CASSLIGSGEQFF.